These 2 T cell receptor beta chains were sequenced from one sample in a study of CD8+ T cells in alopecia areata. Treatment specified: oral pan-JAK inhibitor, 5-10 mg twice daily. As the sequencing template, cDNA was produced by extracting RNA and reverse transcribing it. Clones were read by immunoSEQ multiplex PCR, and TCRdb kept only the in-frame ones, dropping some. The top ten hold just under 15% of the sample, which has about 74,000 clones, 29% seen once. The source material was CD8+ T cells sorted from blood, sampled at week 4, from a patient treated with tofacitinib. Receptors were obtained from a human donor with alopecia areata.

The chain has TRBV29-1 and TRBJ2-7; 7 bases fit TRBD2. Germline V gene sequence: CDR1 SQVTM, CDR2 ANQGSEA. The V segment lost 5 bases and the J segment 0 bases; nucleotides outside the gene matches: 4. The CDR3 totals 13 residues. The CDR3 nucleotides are TGCAGCGTTACCGGGGGGAGCTCCTACGAGCAGTACTTC. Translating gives CSVTGGSSYEQYF.

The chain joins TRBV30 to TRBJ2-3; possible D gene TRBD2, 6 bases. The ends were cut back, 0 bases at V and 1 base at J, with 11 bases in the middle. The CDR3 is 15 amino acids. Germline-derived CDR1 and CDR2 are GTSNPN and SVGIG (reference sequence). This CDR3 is CAWSVRREGTDTQYF. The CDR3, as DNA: TGTGCCTGGAGTGTACGAAGGGAGGGCACAGATACGCAGTATTTT. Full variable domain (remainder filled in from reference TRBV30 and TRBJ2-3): SQTIHQWPATLVQPVGSPLSLECTVEGTSNPNLYWYRQAAGRGLQLLFYSVGIGQISSEVPQNLSASRPQDRQFILSSKKLLLSDSGFYLCAWSVRREGTDTQYFGPGTRLTVL.